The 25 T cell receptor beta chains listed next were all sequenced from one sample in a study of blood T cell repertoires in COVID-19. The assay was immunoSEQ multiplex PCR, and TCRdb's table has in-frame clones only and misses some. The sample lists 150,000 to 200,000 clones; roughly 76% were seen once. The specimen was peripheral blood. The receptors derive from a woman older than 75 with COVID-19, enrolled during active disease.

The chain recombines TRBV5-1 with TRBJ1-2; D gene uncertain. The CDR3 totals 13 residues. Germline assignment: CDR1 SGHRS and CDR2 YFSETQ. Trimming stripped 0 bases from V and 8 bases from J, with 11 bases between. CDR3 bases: TGCGCCAGCAGCTTGGCGACGCTCGGGGGCTACACCTTC. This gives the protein CASSLATLGGYTF.

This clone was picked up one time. CDR3 sequence: CASSLMTGFNSPLHF. In DNA, the CDR3 is TGTGCCAGCAGCCTTATGACAGGCTTCAATTCACCCCTCCACTTT. V gene TRBV13 combines with J gene TRBJ1-6; tentatively, D is TRBD1 (6 bases). Germline lookup yields CDR1 PRHDT and CDR2 FYEKMQ (reference sequence). V dropped 5 bases and J dropped 7 bases, with 15 bases sitting between them. The CDR3 covers 15 residues.

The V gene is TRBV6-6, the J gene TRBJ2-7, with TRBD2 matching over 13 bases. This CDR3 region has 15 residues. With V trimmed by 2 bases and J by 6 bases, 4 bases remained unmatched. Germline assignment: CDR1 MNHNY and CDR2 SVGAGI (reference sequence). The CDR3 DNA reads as TGTGCCAGCAGTTACCCTTGGACTAGCGGGAGCGAGCAGTACTTC. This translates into CASSYPWTSGSEQYF.

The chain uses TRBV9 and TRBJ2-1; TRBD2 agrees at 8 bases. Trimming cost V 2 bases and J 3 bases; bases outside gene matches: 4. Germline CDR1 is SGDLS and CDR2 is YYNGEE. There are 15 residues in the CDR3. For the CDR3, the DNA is TGTGCCAGCAGCGTCACTAGCGGTCTCTACAATGAGCAGTTCTTC. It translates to CASSVTSGLYNEQFF.

CDR3 region: CASSSRADTQYF. CDR3 coding DNA: TGTGCCAGTAGTTCCCGCGCAGATACGCAGTATTTT. The chain combines TRBV19 with TRBJ2-3; no clear D. This CDR3 has 12 residues. Deletions cut 5 bases from V and 4 bases from J, with 7 bases between. In germline, CDR1 is LNHDA, CDR2 SQIVND (reference sequence).

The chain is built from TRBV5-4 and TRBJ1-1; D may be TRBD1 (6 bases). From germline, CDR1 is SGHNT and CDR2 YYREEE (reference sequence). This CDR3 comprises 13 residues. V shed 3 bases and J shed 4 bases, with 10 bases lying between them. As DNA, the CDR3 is TGTGCCAGCAGCTCAACAGGGACCACTGAAGCTTTCTTT. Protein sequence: CASSSTGTTEAFF. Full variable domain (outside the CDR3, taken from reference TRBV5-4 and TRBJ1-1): ETGVTQSPTHLIKTRGQQVTLRCSSQSGHNTVSWYQQALGQGPQFIFQYYREEENGRGNFPPRFSGLQFPNYSSELNVNALELDDSALYLCASSSTGTTEAFFGQGTRLTVV.

The CDR3 is CASSYGQIYEQYF. The CDR3 DNA sequence: TGTGCCAGCAGTTACGGTCAGATATACGAGCAGTACTTC. V gene TRBV6-2 or TRBV6-3 combines with J gene TRBJ2-7; D gene uncertain. CDR3 length equals 13 residues. CDR1 MNHEY and CDR2 SVGEGT come from the germline V gene. V shed 2 bases and J shed 4 bases, with 9 bases lying between them.

The CDR3 DNA reads TGTGCCAGCAGAGCTACAGGGGACTCACCCCTCCACTTT. Translated: CASRATGDSPLHF. This chain links TRBV7-2 with TRBJ1-6; 7 bases align to TRBD1. J was trimmed by 10 bases and V by 6 bases; bases with no gene match: 6. The CDR3 contains 13 residues. The germline CDR1 and CDR2 sequences are SGHTA and FQGNSA.

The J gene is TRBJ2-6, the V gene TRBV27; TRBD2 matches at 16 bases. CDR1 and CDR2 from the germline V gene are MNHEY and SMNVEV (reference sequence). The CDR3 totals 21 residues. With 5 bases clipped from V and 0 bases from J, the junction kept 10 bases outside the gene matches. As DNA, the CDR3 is TGTGCCAGCAGTCTCCGTCCGGGACTAGCGGGAGGGAACTCTGGGGCCAACGTCCTGACTTTC. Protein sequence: CASSLRPGLAGGNSGANVLTF.

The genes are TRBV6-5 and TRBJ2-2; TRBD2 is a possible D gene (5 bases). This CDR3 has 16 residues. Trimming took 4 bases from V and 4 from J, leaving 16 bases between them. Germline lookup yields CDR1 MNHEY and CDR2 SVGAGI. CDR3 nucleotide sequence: TGTGCCAGCAGTTTCCTCCAGAATAGCGCCACCGGGGAGCTGTTTTTT. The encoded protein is CASSFLQNSATGELFF.

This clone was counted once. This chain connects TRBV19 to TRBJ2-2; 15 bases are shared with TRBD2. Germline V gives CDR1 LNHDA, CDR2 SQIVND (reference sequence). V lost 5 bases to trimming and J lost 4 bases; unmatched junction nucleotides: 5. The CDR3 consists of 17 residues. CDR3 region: CASSPRTSGRATGELFF. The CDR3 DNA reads TGTGCCAGTAGTCCAAGGACTAGCGGGAGGGCCACCGGGGAGCTGTTTTTT. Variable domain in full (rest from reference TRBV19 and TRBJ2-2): DGGITQSPKYLFRKEGQNVTLSCEQNLNHDAMYWYRQDPGQGLRLIYYSQIVNDFQKGDIAEGYSVSREKKESFPLTVTSAQKNPTAFYLCASSPRTSGRATGELFFGEGSRLTVL.

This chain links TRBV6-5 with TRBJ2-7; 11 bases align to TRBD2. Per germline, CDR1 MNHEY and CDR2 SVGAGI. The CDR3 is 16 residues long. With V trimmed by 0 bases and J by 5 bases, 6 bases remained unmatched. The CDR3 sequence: CASSYSFSGRAHEQYF. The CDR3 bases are TGTGCCAGCAGTTACTCGTTTAGCGGGAGGGCACACGAGCAGTACTTC.

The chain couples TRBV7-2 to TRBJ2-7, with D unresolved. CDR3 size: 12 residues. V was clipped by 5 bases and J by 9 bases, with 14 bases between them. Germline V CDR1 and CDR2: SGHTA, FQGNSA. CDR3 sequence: CASSPRVQAQYF. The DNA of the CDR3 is TGTGCCAGCAGCCCTCGGGTACAAGCGCAGTACTTC.

This CDR3 is CASRPGQNTGELFF. The DNA of the CDR3 is TGTGCCAGCAGACCCGGACAGAACACCGGGGAGCTGTTTTTT. The V and J genes are TRBV3-1 (or the pseudogene TRBV3-2) and TRBJ2-2; D possibly corresponds to TRBD1 (5 bases). This CDR3 contains 14 residues. Germline loops: CDR1 LGHDT, CDR2 YNNKEL (reference sequence). Trimming removed 6 bases from V and 1 base from J, with 9 bases in between.

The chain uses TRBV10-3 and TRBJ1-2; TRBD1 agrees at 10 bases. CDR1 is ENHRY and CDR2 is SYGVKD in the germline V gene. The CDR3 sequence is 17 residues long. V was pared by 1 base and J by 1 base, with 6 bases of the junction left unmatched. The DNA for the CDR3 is TGTGCCATCAGTGAGTTCACCGGGACAGGGGATAACTATGGCTACACCTTC. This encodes CAISEFTGTGDNYGYTF.

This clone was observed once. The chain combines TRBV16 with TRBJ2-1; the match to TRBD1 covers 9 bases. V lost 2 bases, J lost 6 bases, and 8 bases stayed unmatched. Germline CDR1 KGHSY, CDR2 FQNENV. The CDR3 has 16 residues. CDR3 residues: CASSQSSGTGFNEQFF. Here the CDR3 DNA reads TGTGCCAGCAGCCAAAGTTCCGGGACAGGGTTCAATGAGCAGTTCTTC.

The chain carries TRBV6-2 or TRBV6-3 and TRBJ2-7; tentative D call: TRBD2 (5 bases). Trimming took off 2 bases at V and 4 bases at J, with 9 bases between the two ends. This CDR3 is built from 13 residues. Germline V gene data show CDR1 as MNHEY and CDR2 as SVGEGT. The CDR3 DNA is TGTGCCAGCAGTTACGGAGGCTGGTACGAGCAGTACTTC. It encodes CASSYGGWYEQYF.

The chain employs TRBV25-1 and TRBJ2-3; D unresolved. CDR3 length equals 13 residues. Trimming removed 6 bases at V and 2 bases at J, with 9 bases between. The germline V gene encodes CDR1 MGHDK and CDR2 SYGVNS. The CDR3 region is CASSQTDTDTQYF. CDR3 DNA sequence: TGTGCCAGCAGCCAAACTGACACAGATACGCAGTATTTT.

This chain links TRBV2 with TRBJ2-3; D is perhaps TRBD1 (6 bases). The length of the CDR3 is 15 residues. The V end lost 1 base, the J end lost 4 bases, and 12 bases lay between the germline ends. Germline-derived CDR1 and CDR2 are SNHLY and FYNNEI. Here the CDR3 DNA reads TGTGCCAGCAGTGAAGAACTGGGGGCGGCAGATACGCAGTATTTT. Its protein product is CASSEELGAADTQYF.

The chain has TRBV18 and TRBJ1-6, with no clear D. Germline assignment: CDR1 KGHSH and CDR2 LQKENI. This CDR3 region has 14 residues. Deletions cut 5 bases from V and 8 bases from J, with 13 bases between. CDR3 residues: CASSETPSDSPLHF. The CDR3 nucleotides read TGTGCCAGCTCAGAGACACCATCCGATTCACCCCTCCACTTT.

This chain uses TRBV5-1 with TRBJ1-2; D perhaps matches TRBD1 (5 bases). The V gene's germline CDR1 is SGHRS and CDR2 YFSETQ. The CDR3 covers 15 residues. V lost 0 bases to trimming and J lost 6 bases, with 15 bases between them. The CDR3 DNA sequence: TGCGCCAGCAGCTTGGAAGGCCAGGGTGGTGATGGCTACACCTTC. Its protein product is CASSLEGQGGDGYTF.

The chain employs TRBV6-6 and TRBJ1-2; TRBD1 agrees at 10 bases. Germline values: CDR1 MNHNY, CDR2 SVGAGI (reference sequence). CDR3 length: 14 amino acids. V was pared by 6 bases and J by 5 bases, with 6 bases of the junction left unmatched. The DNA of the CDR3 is TGTGCCAGCAGATCTCCGGGACAGGGGTATGGCTACACCTTC. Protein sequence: CASRSPGQGYGYTF.

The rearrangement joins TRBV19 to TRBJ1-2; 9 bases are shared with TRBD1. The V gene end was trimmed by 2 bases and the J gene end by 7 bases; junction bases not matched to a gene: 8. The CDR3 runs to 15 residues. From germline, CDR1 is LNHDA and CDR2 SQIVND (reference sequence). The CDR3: CASSISGTGRSGYTF. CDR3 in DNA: TGTGCCAGTAGTATATCCGGGACAGGGAGGAGTGGCTACACCTTC.

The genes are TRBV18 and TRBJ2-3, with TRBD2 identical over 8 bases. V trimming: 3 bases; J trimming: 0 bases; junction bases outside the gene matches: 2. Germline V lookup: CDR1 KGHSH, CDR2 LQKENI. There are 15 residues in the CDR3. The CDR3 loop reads CASSPRGGSTDTQYF. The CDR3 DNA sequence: TGTGCCAGCTCACCCCGGGGGGGGAGCACAGATACGCAGTATTTT.

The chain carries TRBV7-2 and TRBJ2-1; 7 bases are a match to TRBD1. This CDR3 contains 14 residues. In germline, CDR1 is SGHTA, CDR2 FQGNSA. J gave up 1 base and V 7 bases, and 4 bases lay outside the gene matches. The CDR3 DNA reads TGTGCCAGCAAAGCCAGGGGGTCCTACAATGAGCAGTTCTTC. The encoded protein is CASKARGSYNEQFF.